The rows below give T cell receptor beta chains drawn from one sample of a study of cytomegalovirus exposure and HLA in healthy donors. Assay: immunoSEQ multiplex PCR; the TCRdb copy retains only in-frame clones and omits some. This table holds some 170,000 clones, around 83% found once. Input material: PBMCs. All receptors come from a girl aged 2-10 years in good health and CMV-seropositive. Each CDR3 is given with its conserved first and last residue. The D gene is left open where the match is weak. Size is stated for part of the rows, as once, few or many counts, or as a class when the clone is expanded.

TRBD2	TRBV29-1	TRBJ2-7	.	CSVTKLAGVFYEQYF	TGCAGCGTAACCAAACTAGCGGGTGTTTTTTACGAGCAGTACTTC
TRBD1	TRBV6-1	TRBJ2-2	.	CASSEEGAGSGELFF	TGTGCCAGCAGTGAAGAGGGGGCTGGTAGCGGGGAGCTGTTTTTT
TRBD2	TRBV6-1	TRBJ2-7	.	CANSPSGLAHEQYF	TGTGCCAACAGCCCCTCGGGACTAGCCCACGAGCAGTACTTC
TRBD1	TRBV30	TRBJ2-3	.	CAWDLTGTDTDTQYF	TGTGCCTGGGATCTAACCGGGACAGACACAGATACGCAGTATTTT
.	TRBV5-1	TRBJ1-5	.	CASSLDTGGMPQHF	TGCGCCAGCAGCCTAGACACGGGGGGGATGCCCCAGCATTTT
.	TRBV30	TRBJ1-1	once	CAWSVEQLGPEAFF	TGTGCCTGGAGTGTCGAACAGTTAGGCCCTGAAGCTTTCTTT
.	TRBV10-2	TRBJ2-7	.	CASSRTGPTYEQYF	TGCGCCAGCAGCCGAACAGGGCCTACCTACGAGCAGTACTTC
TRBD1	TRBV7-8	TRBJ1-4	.	CASSLLGGGRFRRGEKLFF	TGTGCCAGCAGCCTCCTTGGAGGGGGCAGATTTAGGCGTGGTGAAAAACTGTTTTTT
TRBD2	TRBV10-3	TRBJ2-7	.	CATCVAGGRSYEQYF	TGTGCCACTTGCGTCGCGGGCGGGAGGTCCTACGAGCAGTACTTC
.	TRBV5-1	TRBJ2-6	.	CASSPQGRANVLTF	TGCGCCAGCAGCCCCCAGGGTAGGGCCAACGTCCTGACTTTC
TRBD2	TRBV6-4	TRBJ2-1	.	CASSLGTSSNEQFF	TGTGCCAGCAGCCTTGGGACTAGCAGCAATGAGCAGTTCTTC
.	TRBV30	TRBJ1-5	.	CAWPRGSRNQPQHF	TGTGCCTGGCCGAGGGGGTCCCGCAATCAGCCCCAGCATTTT
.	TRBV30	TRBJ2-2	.	CAWSDLSDTGELFF	TGTGCCTGGAGCGACCTGAGCGACACCGGGGAGCTGTTTTTT
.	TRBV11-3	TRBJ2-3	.	CASSLGRGTDTQYF	TGTGCCAGCAGCTTGGGAAGGGGTACAGATACGCAGTATTTT
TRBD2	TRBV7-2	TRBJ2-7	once	CASSRLGLANTLEQYF	TGTGCCAGCAGCCGCTTAGGACTAGCGAACACTCTCGAGCAGTACTTC
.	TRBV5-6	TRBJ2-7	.	CASSLLWREQAYEQYF	TGTGCCAGCAGCTTGCTATGGCGGGAACAGGCCTACGAGCAGTACTTC
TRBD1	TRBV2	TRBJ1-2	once	CASSEQGVNYGYTF	TGTGCCAGCAGTGAACAGGGGGTGAACTATGGCTACACCTTC
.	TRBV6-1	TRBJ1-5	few	CASSAGGGGRAQHF	TGTGCCAGCAGCGCGGGGGGCGGAGGTCGGGCCCAGCATTTT
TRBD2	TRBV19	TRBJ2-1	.	CASSIILTSGDNEQFF	TGTGCCAGTAGTATAATATTGACTAGCGGGGACAATGAGCAGTTCTTC
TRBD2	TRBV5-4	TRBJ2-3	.	CASSSLTSGRVTDTQYF	TGTGCCAGCAGCTCACTAACTAGCGGGAGGGTCACAGATACGCAGTATTTT
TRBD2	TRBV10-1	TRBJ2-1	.	CASSAGTSGPQFF	TGCGCCAGCAGTGCCGGGACTAGCGGGCCTCAGTTCTTC
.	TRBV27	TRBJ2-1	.	CASTLSGPWNEQFF	TGTGCCAGCACCTTGTCAGGGCCGTGGAATGAGCAGTTCTTC
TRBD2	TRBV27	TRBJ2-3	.	CASSELAGTSTDTQYF	TGTGCCAGCAGCGAGCTAGCGGGGACCAGCACAGATACGCAGTATTTT